Presented here are 20 T cell receptor beta chains from one specimen sequenced in a study of blood T cell repertoires in COVID-19. Assay: immunoSEQ multiplex PCR; the TCRdb copy retains only in-frame clones and omits some. The sample includes under 250,000 clones, about 90% of them seen just once. The sequenced material came from peripheral blood. All receptors derive from an older man with acute or convalescent COVID-19.

The V and J genes are TRBV5-1 and TRBJ1-1; the match to TRBD1 covers 7 bases. Germline V gene sequence: CDR1 SGHRS, CDR2 YFSETQ. This CDR3 is 16 amino acids long. J was trimmed by 1 base and V by 3 bases; bases with no gene match: 9. The CDR3 sequence: CASSWRGPNENTEAFF. The CDR3 DNA reads TGCGCCAGCAGCTGGAGGGGGCCAAACGAGAACACTGAAGCTTTCTTT. Filled out from reference TRBV5-1 and TRBJ1-1, the complete variable domain reads KAGVTQTPRYLIKTRGQQVTLSCSPISGHRSVSWYQQTPGQGLQFLFEYFSETQRNKGNFPGRFSGRQFSNSRSEMNVSTLELGDSALYLCASSWRGPNENTEAFFGQGTRLTVV.

This clone was counted once. The chain couples TRBV7-2 to TRBJ2-1, with 11 bases identical to TRBD1. This CDR3 has 12 amino acids. Germline V gene lookup returns CDR1 SGHTA and CDR2 FQGNSA. V lost 4 bases, J lost 14 bases, and 4 bases stayed unmatched. The CDR3: CASSSGTGGKFF. The DNA for the CDR3 is TGTGCCAGCAGCTCGGGGACAGGGGGGAAGTTCTTC.

This chain uses TRBV19 with TRBJ2-7, with a tentative D call TRBD2 (5 bases). CDR3 size: 12 residues. Germline loops: CDR1 LNHDA, CDR2 SQIVND (reference sequence). V was clipped by 3 bases and J by 7 bases, with 10 bases between them. The CDR3 DNA sequence: TGTGCCAGTAGTATTCGCTCGGGGGAGCAGTACTTC. It encodes CASSIRSGEQYF.

V usage is TRBV2 and J usage is TRBJ1-2; the match to TRBD1 covers 7 bases. The length of the CDR3 is 13 residues. Germline trimming cut 4 bases from V and 4 bases from J; bases unmatched to any gene: 3. CDR1 is SNHLY and CDR2 is FYNNEI in the germline V gene. The CDR3 DNA sequence: TGTGCCAGCAGTGGGACAGGACTCTATGGCTACACCTTC. This gives the protein CASSGTGLYGYTF.

The rearrangement joins TRBV5-1 to TRBJ2-2; 12 positions agree with TRBD2. The CDR3 loop spans 16 amino acids. Germline CDR1 SGHRS, CDR2 YFSETQ. With 4 bases clipped from V and 1 base from J, the junction kept 2 bases outside the gene matches. Written as DNA, the CDR3 is TGCGCCAGCAGCCCGGGACTAGCGGGGAACACCGGGGAGCTGTTTTTT. Translation: CASSPGLAGNTGELFF. The whole variable domain, remainder taken from reference TRBV5-1 and TRBJ2-2, is KAGVTQTPRYLIKTRGQQVTLSCSPISGHRSVSWYQQTPGQGLQFLFEYFSETQRNKGNFPGRFSGRQFSNSRSEMNVSTLELGDSALYLCASSPGLAGNTGELFFGEGSRLTVL.

There are a few counts of this clone. The chain has TRBV6-5 and TRBJ2-5; 9 bases are a match to TRBD2. The V gene's germline CDR1 is MNHEY and CDR2 SVGAGI. The CDR3 has 16 residues. With 4 bases clipped from V and 2 bases from J, the junction kept 8 bases outside the gene matches. The CDR3 protein is CASSSLAGAKQETQYF. The CDR3 bases are TGTGCCAGCAGTTCATTAGCGGGAGCGAAACAAGAGACCCAGTACTTC.

The chain has TRBV5-8 and TRBJ1-5; 9 bases match TRBD1. CDR1 and CDR2 from the germline V gene are SGHTS and YDEGEE. The length of the CDR3 is 16 residues. The junction had 9 bases not matched to a gene; V was cut back by 0 bases and J by 8 bases. CDR3 sequence reads: CASSLAIGTGRKPQHF. CDR3 sequence (DNA): TGTGCCAGCAGCTTGGCCATCGGGACAGGGAGGAAGCCCCAGCATTTT.

This clone was observed once. The V and J genes are TRBV19 and TRBJ1-1; unclear D gene. Per the germline V gene, CDR1 is LNHDA and CDR2 is SQIVND (reference sequence). Trimming took 0 bases from V and 5 from J, leaving 13 bases between them. The CDR3 totals 15 residues. This CDR3 is CASSIDPGSGTEAFF. CDR3 coding DNA: TGTGCCAGTAGTATAGATCCGGGGTCGGGGACTGAAGCTTTCTTT.

Only one count was recorded for this clone. The gene calls are TRBV7-2 and TRBJ1-2; TRBD1 matches 9 bases. V lost 1 base and J lost 7; bases outside the gene matches: 4. The CDR3 runs to 14 residues. Germline loops: CDR1 SGHTA, CDR2 FQGNSA. The CDR3 here is CASSLGTGVLGYTF. The CDR3 region has the DNA TGTGCCAGCAGCTTAGGGACAGGGGTTCTTGGCTACACCTTC.

The rearrangement uses TRBV7-2 and TRBJ1-5; D is possibly TRBD1 (5 bases). V was cut by 2 bases and J by 0 bases, with 11 bases left in between. CDR1 and CDR2 from the germline V gene are SGHTA and FQGNSA. This CDR3 has 16 residues. CDR3 DNA sequence: TGTGCCAGCAGCTTACGGGGGGGAAATAGCAATCAGCCCCAGCATTTT. It yields the protein CASSLRGGNSNQPQHF.

The chain has TRBV5-8 and TRBJ2-1; tentatively, D is TRBD2 (6 bases). CDR1 SGHTS and CDR2 YDEGEE come from the germline V gene. The V gene lost 6 bases and the J gene lost 9 bases, with 16 bases spanning the gap. The CDR3 sequence is 13 residues long. The CDR3, as DNA: TGTGCCAGCACCCCCCGGGACTTTGGTGAGCAGTTCTTC. The encoded protein is CASTPRDFGEQFF.

The genes are TRBV6-5 and TRBJ2-3, with D unclear. The CDR3 is 11 residues long. The germline CDR1 and CDR2 sequences are MNHEY and SVGAGI. V shed 6 bases and J shed 2 bases, with 3 bases lying between them. CDR3 protein: CASRHTDTQYF. CDR3 bases: TGTGCCAGCAGACACACAGATACGCAGTATTTT.

This clone has just a few counts. CDR3: CASSLWTGGGHEQFF. The CDR3 region has the DNA TGCGCCAGCAGCCTCTGGACAGGGGGAGGTCATGAGCAGTTCTTC. The rearrangement joins TRBV4-3 to TRBJ2-1; 10 bases are a match to TRBD1. V lost 4 bases and J lost 8; bases outside the gene matches: 8. Germline V gene data show CDR1 as LGHNA and CDR2 as YSLEER. CDR3 length: 15 residues.

This chain links TRBV19 with TRBJ2-7; maybe TRBD2 (6 bases). This CDR3 region has 14 residues. Germline V gene data show CDR1 as LNHDA and CDR2 as SQIVND (reference sequence). Trimming left V 4 bases short and J 0 bases short, with 10 bases between. DNA of the CDR3: TGTGCCAGTAGTACCCCCGGGGGCTCCTACGAGCAGTACTTC. It yields the protein CASSTPGGSYEQYF.

The V gene is TRBV11-2, the J gene TRBJ2-3; a weak D match, TRBD2 (7 bases). Germline CDR1 and CDR2: SGHAT and FQNNGV. The CDR3 sequence is 16 residues long. V was clipped by 1 base and J by 1 base, with 12 bases between them. CDR3 bases: TGTGCCAGCAGCTTAGTAGAGGGGGGGCGCACAGATACGCAGTATTTT. Its translation: CASSLVEGGRTDTQYF.

The V call is TRBV10-3, the J call TRBJ1-3, with D perhaps TRBD1 (6 bases). This CDR3 comprises 15 residues. Deletions cut 5 bases from V and 0 bases from J, with 11 bases between. The germline CDR1 and CDR2 sequences are ENHRY and SYGVKD. The CDR3, as DNA: TGTGCCATCAGTCCGGGACAATACTCTGGAAACACCATATATTTT. Its protein product is CAISPGQYSGNTIYF.

This clone has just a few counts. The gene calls are TRBV7-2 and TRBJ2-1; weak D call: TRBD2 (6 bases). This CDR3 contains 12 residues. Trimming pared 1 base from V and 12 bases from J, leaving 10 bases between. Germline-derived CDR1 and CDR2 are SGHTA and FQGNSA. The CDR3, as DNA: TGTGCCAGCAGCTTAGAGGTTAGCGGGCAGTTCTTC. It translates to CASSLEVSGQFF.

The chain recombines TRBV19 with TRBJ2-1; 15 nucleotides match TRBD2. Trimming cost V 4 bases and J 6 bases; bases outside gene matches: 4. The germline gives CDR1 LNHDA, CDR2 SQIVND (reference sequence). The length of the CDR3 is 16 residues. The CDR3 nucleotides are TGTGCCAGTAGTAGGACTAGCGGGAGGGACGGCAATGAGCAGTTCTTC. This gives the protein CASSRTSGRDGNEQFF.

This chain uses TRBV19 with TRBJ1-3; D not certain. CDR1 is LNHDA and CDR2 is SQIVND in the germline V gene (reference sequence). V lost 1 base, J lost 1 base, and 8 bases lay in between. CDR3 length equals 15 residues. The CDR3 bases are TGTGCCAGTAGTATAGGAGGAGGATCTGGAAACACCATATATTTT. It translates to CASSIGGGSGNTIYF.

This chain links TRBV7-2 with TRBJ2-3; 13 bases are shared with TRBD2. Germline lookup yields CDR1 SGHTA and CDR2 FQGNSA. The length of the CDR3 is 17 residues. V dropped 2 bases and J dropped 0; count of bases not matched to a gene: 2. CDR3 coding DNA: TGTGCCAGCAGCTTAACTAGCGGGGGGGGCAGCACAGATACGCAGTATTTT. It is translated as CASSLTSGGGSTDTQYF.